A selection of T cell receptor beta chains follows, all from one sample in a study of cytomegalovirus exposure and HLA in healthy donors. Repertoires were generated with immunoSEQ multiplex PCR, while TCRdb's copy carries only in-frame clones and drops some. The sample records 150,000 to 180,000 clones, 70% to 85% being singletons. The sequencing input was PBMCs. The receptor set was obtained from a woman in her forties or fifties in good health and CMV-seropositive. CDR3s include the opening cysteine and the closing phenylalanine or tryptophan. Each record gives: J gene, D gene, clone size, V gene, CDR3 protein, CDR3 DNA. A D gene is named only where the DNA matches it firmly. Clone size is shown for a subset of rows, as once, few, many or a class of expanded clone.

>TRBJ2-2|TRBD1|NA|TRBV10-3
CAISEGTDTGELFF
TGTGCCATCAGTGAGGGGACAGACACCGGGGAGCTGTTTTTT
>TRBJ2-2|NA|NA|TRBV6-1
CASERTAGELFF
TGTGCCAGCGAGCGGACAGCCGGGGAGCTGTTTTTT
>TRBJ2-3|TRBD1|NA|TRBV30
CAWGQGTMDTQYF
TGTGCCTGGGGACAGGGAACAATGGATACGCAGTATTTT
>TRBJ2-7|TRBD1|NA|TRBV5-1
CASSSSTGAYEQYF
TGCGCCAGCAGCTCCTCCACAGGGGCCTACGAGCAGTACTTC
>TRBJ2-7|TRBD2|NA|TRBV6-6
CASSPTSVSEQYF
TGTGCCAGCAGTCCTACTAGCGTAAGCGAGCAGTACTTC
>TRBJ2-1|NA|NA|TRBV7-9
CASSLGDSYEQFF
TGTGCCAGCAGCTTAGGTGACAGCTACGAGCAGTTCTTC
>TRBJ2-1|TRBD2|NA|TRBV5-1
CASSLGRGGRDNEQFF
TGCGCCAGCAGCTTGGGCCGGGGGGGACGAGACAATGAGCAGTTCTTC
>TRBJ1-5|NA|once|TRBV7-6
CASTEARGNQPQHF
TGTGCCAGCACCGAAGCCAGGGGTAATCAGCCCCAGCATTTT
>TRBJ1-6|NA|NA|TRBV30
CAWSGDRSNSPLHF
TGTGCCTGGAGTGGTGACAGGAGTAATTCACCCCTCCACTTT
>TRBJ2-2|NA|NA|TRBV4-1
CASSVTANTGELFF
TGCGCCAGCAGCGTGACAGCGAACACCGGGGAGCTGTTTTTT
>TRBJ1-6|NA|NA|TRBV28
CASRAPGKSPLHF
TGTGCCAGCCGGGCCCCCGGGAAATCACCCCTCCACTTT
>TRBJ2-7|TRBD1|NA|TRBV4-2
CASSQEPLGTGGYEQYF
TGTGCCAGCAGCCAAGAACCCCTCGGGACAGGGGGTTACGAGCAGTACTTC
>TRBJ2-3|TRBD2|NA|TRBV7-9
CASSSSRGGPRDTQYF
TGTGCCAGCAGCTCCTCCCGGGGGGGGCCGAGAGATACGCAGTATTTT
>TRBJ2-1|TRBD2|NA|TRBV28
CASGGGSYNEQFF
TGTGCCAGCGGCGGGGGCTCCTACAATGAGCAGTTCTTC
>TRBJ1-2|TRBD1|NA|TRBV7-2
CASSTGTGSANYGYTF
TGTGCCAGCAGTACAGGGACAGGGTCAGCTAACTATGGCTACACCTTC
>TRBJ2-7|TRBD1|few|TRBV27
CASSAGQGSYEQYF
TGTGCCAGCAGTGCTGGACAGGGGTCCTACGAGCAGTACTTC
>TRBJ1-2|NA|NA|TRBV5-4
CASSLAVTDLYGYTF
TGTGCCAGCAGCTTGGCCGTGACAGACCTCTATGGCTACACCTTC
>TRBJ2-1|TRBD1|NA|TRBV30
CAWRPGQAGEQFF
TGTGCCTGGAGGCCGGGACAGGCGGGCGAGCAGTTCTTC
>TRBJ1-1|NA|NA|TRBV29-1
CSVGNKSTEAFF
TGCAGCGTCGGGAATAAGAGCACTGAAGCTTTCTTT
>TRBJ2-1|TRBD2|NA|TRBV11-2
CASSLDRPSGGANEQFF
TGTGCCAGCAGCTTAGATCGGCCTAGCGGGGGGGCCAATGAGCAGTTCTTC
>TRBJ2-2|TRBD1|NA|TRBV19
CASSGTGKAGELFF
TGTGCCAGTTCCGGGACAGGGAAAGCCGGGGAGCTGTTTTTT
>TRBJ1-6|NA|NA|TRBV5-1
CASSPKARDIYNSPLHF
TGCGCCAGCAGCCCGAAAGCAAGGGACATCTATAATTCACCCCTCCACTTT
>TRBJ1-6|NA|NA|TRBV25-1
CASSERYPGGSPLHF
TGTGCCAGCAGTGAAAGATACCCGGGTGGATCACCCCTCCACTTT
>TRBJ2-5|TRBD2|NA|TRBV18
CASSLAGATQETQYF
TGTGCCAGCTCATTAGCGGGGGCGACCCAGGAGACCCAGTACTTC
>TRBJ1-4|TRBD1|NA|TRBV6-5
CASSFGTGGNEKLFF
TGTGCCAGCAGTTTCGGGACAGGGGGCAATGAAAAACTGTTTTTT
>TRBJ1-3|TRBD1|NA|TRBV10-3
CAISDDRGSGNTIYF
TGTGCCATCAGTGATGACAGGGGATCTGGAAACACCATATATTTT
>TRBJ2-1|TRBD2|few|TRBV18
CASSPLLSGGYNEQFF
TGTGCCAGCTCACCACTCCTATCGGGGGGGTACAATGAGCAGTTCTTC
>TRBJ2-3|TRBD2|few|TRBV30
CAWNLAGGPTDTQYF
TGTGCCTGGAACCTAGCGGGGGGGCCGACAGATACGCAGTATTTT
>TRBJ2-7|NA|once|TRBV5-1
CASRRDGSYEQYF
TGCGCCAGCAGGAGGGACGGGAGCTACGAGCAGTACTTC
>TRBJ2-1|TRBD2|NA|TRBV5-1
CASSLGVAGGPINEQFF
TGCGCCAGCAGCTTGGGGGTAGCGGGGGGGCCTATCAATGAGCAGTTCTTC
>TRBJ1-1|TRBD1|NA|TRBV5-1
CASSLRRQGTEAFF
TGCGCCAGCAGCTTAAGGCGACAGGGGACTGAAGCTTTCTTT
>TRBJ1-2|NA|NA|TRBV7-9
CASTLGDYGYTF
TGTGCCAGCACCCTAGGGGACTATGGCTACACCTTC
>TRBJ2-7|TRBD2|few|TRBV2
CASSDGAGGREQYF
TGTGCCAGCAGTGATGGGGCGGGGGGCCGGGAGCAGTACTTC
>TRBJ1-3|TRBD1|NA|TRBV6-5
CASSSPGGPGNTIYF
TGTGCCAGCAGTTCGCCAGGGGGTCCTGGAAACACCATATATTTT
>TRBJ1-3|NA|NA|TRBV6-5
CASSYDRNSGNTIYF
TGTGCCAGCAGTTACGACAGAAACTCTGGAAACACCATATATTTT
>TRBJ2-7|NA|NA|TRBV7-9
CASSRRGGAVSSYEQYF
TGTGCCAGCAGCCGGCGAGGAGGCGCGGTGAGCTCCTACGAGCAGTACTTC
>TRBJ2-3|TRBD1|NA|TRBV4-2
CASSQEDRGFADTQYF
TGTGCCAGCAGCCAAGAAGACAGGGGGTTTGCAGATACGCAGTATTTT
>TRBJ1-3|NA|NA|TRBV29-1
CSVVPTVSGNTIYF
TGCAGCGTTGTACCGACTGTCTCTGGAAACACCATATATTTT
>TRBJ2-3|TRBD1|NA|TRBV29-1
CSVAGQGNPDTQYF
TGCAGCGTTGCCGGACAGGGGAACCCAGATACGCAGTATTTT
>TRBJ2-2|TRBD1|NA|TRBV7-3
CASSSDRAGELFF
TGTGCCAGCAGCTCCGACAGGGCCGGGGAGCTGTTTTTT
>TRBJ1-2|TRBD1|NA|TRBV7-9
CASSLQGAEGYTF
TGTGCCAGCAGCTTACAGGGGGCGGAGGGCTACACCTTC
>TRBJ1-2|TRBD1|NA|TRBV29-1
CSVALQGNYGYTF
TGCAGCGTTGCATTACAGGGGAACTATGGCTACACCTTC
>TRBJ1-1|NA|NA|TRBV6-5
CASSYDSPNTEAFF
TGTGCCAGCAGTTACGACAGCCCGAACACTGAAGCTTTCTTT
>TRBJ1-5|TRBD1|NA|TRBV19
CASSMWDREIGQPQHF
TGTGCCAGTAGTATGTGGGACAGGGAAATTGGGCAGCCCCAGCATTTT
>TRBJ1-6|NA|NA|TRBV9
CASSVGKGGSYNSPLHF
TGTGCCAGCAGCGTAGGTAAGGGAGGCTCCTATAATTCACCCCTCCACTTT
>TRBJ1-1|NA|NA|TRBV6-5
CASSYSGQTEAFF
TGTGCCAGCAGTTACTCGGGGCAGACTGAAGCTTTCTTT
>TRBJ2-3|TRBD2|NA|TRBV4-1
CASSQDFVAGGTTDTQYF
TGCGCCAGCAGCCAAGATTTTGTAGCGGGGGGTACCACAGATACGCAGTATTTT
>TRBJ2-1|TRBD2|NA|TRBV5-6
CASSSILAGSNEQFF
TGTGCCAGCAGCTCAATACTAGCGGGGAGCAATGAGCAGTTCTTC
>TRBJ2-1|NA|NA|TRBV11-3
CASSLDRTRDNEQFF
TGTGCCAGCAGCTTAGATCGGACCAGGGACAATGAGCAGTTCTTC
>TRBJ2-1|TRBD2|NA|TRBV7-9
CASSSGGGGRYNEQFF
TGTGCCAGCAGCTCCGGCGGGGGGGGCCGGTACAATGAGCAGTTCTTC
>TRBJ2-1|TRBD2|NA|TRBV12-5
CASGSGAGGRNRGEQFF
TGTGCTAGTGGTTCGGGAGCGGGGGGGCGAAACCGGGGTGAGCAGTTCTTC
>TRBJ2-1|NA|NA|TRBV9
CASSVDGTLNEQFF
TGTGCCAGCAGCGTAGACGGGACACTTAATGAGCAGTTCTTC
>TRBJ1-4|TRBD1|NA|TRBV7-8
CASSKAGGGGSEKLFF
TGTGCCAGCAGCAAAGCAGGAGGGGGCGGGTCGGAAAAACTGTTTTTT
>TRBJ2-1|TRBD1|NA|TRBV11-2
CASRAGTAKFF
TGTGCCAGCAGGGCCGGGACAGCCAAATTCTTC
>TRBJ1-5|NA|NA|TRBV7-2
CASTTGESNQPQHF
TGTGCCAGTACCACCGGGGAAAGCAATCAGCCCCAGCATTTT
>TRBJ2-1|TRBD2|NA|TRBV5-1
CASSQGLAGWDEQFF
TGCGCCAGCAGCCAAGGACTAGCGGGGTGGGATGAGCAGTTCTTC
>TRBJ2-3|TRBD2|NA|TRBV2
CASKSGASTDTQYF
TGTGCCAGCAAGAGCGGGGCTAGCACAGATACGCAGTATTTT
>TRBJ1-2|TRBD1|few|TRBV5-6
CASSSSGTGYGYTF
TGTGCCAGCAGCAGCTCCGGGACAGGGTACGGCTACACCTTC